One sample yielded the 13 T cell receptor beta chains listed below, sequenced in a study of technical replicates of blood from a few donors. Libraries were prepared by immunoSEQ multiplex PCR; TCRdb keeps only in-frame clonotypes and omits some of them. Seen here are 75,000 to 90,000 clones, approximately 93% observed once, and the top ten hold around 0.4%. The material sequenced was T cells isolated from PBMCs. These TCRs come from a human donor in good health.

This chain uses TRBV5-6 with TRBJ2-7, with 9 bases fitting TRBD1. The CDR3 sequence is 16 residues long. Germline trimming cut 4 bases from V and 2 bases from J; bases unmatched to any gene: 10. Germline lookup yields CDR1 SGHDT and CDR2 YYEEEE. This CDR3 is CASSPGTGSPTYEQYF. CDR3 DNA sequence: TGTGCCAGCAGCCCCGGGACAGGGAGCCCTACCTACGAGCAGTACTTC.

The rearrangement links TRBV2 to TRBJ1-1; D is undetermined. The CDR3 loop spans 13 amino acids. Germline CDR1 and CDR2: SNHLY and FYNNEI. V gave up 2 bases and J gave up 0 bases, with 4 bases separating them. The CDR3 loop is CASSERLNTEAFF. The CDR3, as DNA: TGTGCCAGCAGTGAACGTCTGAACACTGAAGCTTTCTTT.

The chain links TRBV7-6 to TRBJ2-1; D perhaps matches TRBD2 (6 bases). In germline, CDR1 is SGHVS, CDR2 FNYEAQ. V was clipped by 1 base and J by 5 bases, with 12 bases between them. The CDR3 extends over 15 amino acids. The CDR3 nucleotides read TGTGCCAGCAGCTTAGAGTTGCGGGGCAACAATGAGCAGTTCTTC. It codes for CASSLELRGNNEQFF.

This clone was seen only once. The V and J genes are TRBV19 and TRBJ1-2, with 10 bases matching TRBD1. After removal of 5 bases from V and 8 bases from J, the junction contained 5 bases not matched to a gene. Germline lookup yields CDR1 LNHDA and CDR2 SQIVND (reference sequence). The CDR3 has 13 residues. CDR3 in DNA: TGTGCCAGTAGTCGACAGGGGGCGGGAGGCTACACCTTC. Protein sequence: CASSRQGAGGYTF.

The V and J genes are TRBV21-1 and TRBJ2-7; the table assigns TRBD2, which was not confirmed against the DNA. TRBV21-1 is described as a pseudogene. CDR3 length: 13 residues. The CDR3 bases are TGTGCCAGCTTACGGGAGTCGATCCCCGAGCAGTACTTC. This translates into CASLRESIPEQYF.

The chain has TRBV19 and TRBJ2-1, with D hard to call. CDR1 is LNHDA and CDR2 is SQIVND in the germline V gene (reference sequence). The CDR3 totals 12 residues. With 5 bases removed from V and 10 bases from J, the gap between germline ends came to 12 bases. The CDR3 spells CASSPQMGEQFF. The DNA of the CDR3 is TGTGCCAGTAGTCCTCAGATGGGCGAGCAGTTCTTC.

The chain uses TRBV7-9 and TRBJ1-5, with 8 nucleotides matching TRBD1. The CDR3 covers 14 residues. Germline CDR1 SEHNR, CDR2 FQNEAQ (reference sequence). V trimming: 5 bases; J trimming: 6 bases; junction bases outside the gene matches: 6. The CDR3 spells CASSPGGAGQPQHF. DNA for the CDR3: TGTGCCAGCAGCCCAGGGGGCGCCGGTCAGCCCCAGCATTTT.

The chain uses TRBV5-1 and TRBJ2-5; D not resolved. V dropped 1 base and J dropped 5 bases, with 9 bases sitting between them. There are 13 residues in the CDR3. CDR1 and CDR2 (germline): SGHRS, YFSETQ. CDR3 nucleotides: TGCGCCAGCAGCTTGCTGGAGACGGAGACCCAGTACTTC. It translates to CASSLLETETQYF. The variable domain in full, completed from reference TRBV5-1 and TRBJ2-5, reads KAGVTQTPRYLIKTRGQQVTLSCSPISGHRSVSWYQQTPGQGLQFLFEYFSETQRNKGNFPGRFSGRQFSNSRSEMNVSTLELGDSALYLCASSLLETETQYFGPGTRLLVL.

V is TRBV25-1 and J is TRBJ1-3; 12 bases align to TRBD1. CDR1 is MGHDK and CDR2 is SYGVNS in the germline V gene. Trimming at V came to 2 bases and at J to 7 bases, leaving 3 bases not matched to a gene. The CDR3 has 15 amino acids. CDR3 in DNA: TGTGCCAGCAGTGAAGGGGGGACAGGGGGCAACACCATATATTTT. Amino acids: CASSEGGTGGNTIYF.

The gene calls are TRBV7-8 and TRBJ2-1; 8 bases are shared with TRBD2. The germline V gene encodes CDR1 SGHVS and CDR2 FQNEAQ. This CDR3 region has 14 residues. J was trimmed by 10 bases and V by 4 bases; bases with no gene match: 9. CDR3 in amino acids: CASSYSGKGREQFF. In DNA, the CDR3 is TGTGCCAGCAGCTATAGCGGGAAAGGTCGCGAGCAGTTCTTC. The whole variable domain, remainder taken from reference TRBV7-8 and TRBJ2-1, is GAGVSQSPRYKVAKRGQDVALRCDPISGHVSLFWYQQALGQGPEFLTYFQNEAQLDKSGLPSDRFFAERPEGSVSTLKIQRTQQEDSAVYLCASSYSGKGREQFFGPGTRLTVL.

The V and J genes are TRBV9 and TRBJ2-3, with a weak D call TRBD2 (6 bases). CDR1 SGDLS and CDR2 YYNGEE come from the germline V gene. The V end lost 0 bases, the J end lost 0 bases, and 11 bases lay between the germline ends. The CDR3 consists of 16 residues. In DNA, the CDR3 is TGTGCCAGCAGCGTAGGGTCTGCGGGAAGCACAGATACGCAGTATTTT. As protein: CASSVGSAGSTDTQYF.

The rearrangement links TRBV5-1 to TRBJ2-3; TRBD1 aligns across 7 bases. Per the germline V gene, CDR1 is SGHRS and CDR2 is YFSETQ. The CDR3 is 14 residues long. J gave up 2 bases and V 3 bases, and 3 bases lay outside the gene matches. The chain's CDR3 is CASSSDRATDTQYF. CDR3 DNA: TGCGCCAGCAGCTCAGACAGGGCCACAGATACGCAGTATTTT.

This chain connects TRBV29-1 to TRBJ2-1; D is undetermined. Deletions cut 5 bases from V and 0 bases from J, with 2 bases between. The length of the CDR3 is 11 residues. Germline V gene data show CDR1 as SQVTM and CDR2 as ANQGSEA. The CDR3, as DNA: TGCAGCGTTCGCTCCTACAATGAGCAGTTCTTC. This translates into CSVRSYNEQFF.